One and the same sample provided the 3 T cell receptor beta chains below, sequenced in a study of cytomegalovirus exposure and HLA in healthy donors. PCR employed 60 Vbeta and 13 Jbeta primers. This table comes from immunoSEQ multiplex PCR, and its TCRdb copy is limited to in-frame clones, with some not included. The data hold tens of thousands of clones, with around 73% observed a single time. The specimen sequenced was PBMCs. All receptors come from a man aged 45-65 years in good health and CMV-seronegative.

As to this clone: One end of the junction varies from germline; a read error may be responsible. J is TRBJ2-3 and V is TRBV7-7, with a tentative D call TRBD2 (6 bases). CDR3 size: 15 residues. Germline V gene lookup returns CDR1 SSHAT and CDR2 FNYEAQ (reference sequence). For the CDR3, the DNA is TGTGCTAGCAGCAGGGTCGGTGGGGGGACAGATACGCAGTATTTT. It is translated as CASSRVGGGTDTQYF.

This chain joins TRBV29-1 and TRBJ2-1; D may be TRBD1 (6 bases). The CDR3 runs to 13 residues. CDR1 and CDR2 (germline): SQVTM, ANQGSEA. The germline V and J ends were trimmed by 4 bases and 7 bases, with 14 bases remaining between them. The CDR3 DNA sequence: TGCAGCGTTGCTTTACAGGGATTGAATGAGCAGTTCTTC. Its translation is CSVALQGLNEQFF.

This clone has more than one count but fewer than ten. The rearrangement joins TRBV7-6 to TRBJ1-5; unclear D gene. This CDR3 has 14 residues. Trimming left V 1 base short and J 7 bases short, with 11 bases between. Germline V gene sequence: CDR1 SGHVS, CDR2 FNYEAQ. The CDR3 nucleotides read TGTGCCAGCAGCTTAGTGTCGGGGTACCAGCCCCAGCATTTT. Its protein is CASSLVSGYQPQHF. The full variable domain, its missing parts supplied by reference TRBV7-6 and TRBJ1-5, is GAGVSQSPRYKVTKRGQDVALRCDPISGHVSLYWYRQALGQGPEFLTYFNYEAQQDKSGLPNDRFSAERPEGSISTLTIQRTEQRDSAMYRCASSLVSGYQPQHFGDGTRLSIL.